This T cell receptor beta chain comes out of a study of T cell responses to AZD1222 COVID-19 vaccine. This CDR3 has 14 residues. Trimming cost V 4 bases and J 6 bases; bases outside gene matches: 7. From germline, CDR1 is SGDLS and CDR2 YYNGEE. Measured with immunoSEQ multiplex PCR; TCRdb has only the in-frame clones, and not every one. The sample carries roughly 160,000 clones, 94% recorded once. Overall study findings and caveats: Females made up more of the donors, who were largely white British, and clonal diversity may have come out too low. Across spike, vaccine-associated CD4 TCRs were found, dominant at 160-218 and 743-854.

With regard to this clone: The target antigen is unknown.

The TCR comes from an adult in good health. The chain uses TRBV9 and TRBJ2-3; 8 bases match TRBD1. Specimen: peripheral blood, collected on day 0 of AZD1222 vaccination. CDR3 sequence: CASSPQGAEDTQYF. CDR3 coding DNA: TGTGCCAGCAGCCCTCAGGGGGCCGAGGATACGCAGTATTTT.